The 5 T cell receptor beta chains below were found in one sample sequenced in a study of cytotoxic CD8 clonotypes in ibrutinib-treated CLL. Clones were read by immunoSEQ multiplex PCR, and TCRdb kept only the in-frame ones, dropping some. The sample lists about 130,000 clones, approximately 85% occurring once. Sample: PBMCs, taken after 24 months of ibrutinib treatment. These receptors were taken from a human donor with chronic lymphocytic leukemia.

The chain employs TRBV7-3 and TRBJ2-7; 9 bases match TRBD2. V dropped 4 bases and J dropped 3; count of bases not matched to a gene: 19. Per germline, CDR1 SGHTA and CDR2 FQGTGA. The CDR3 has 19 residues. For the CDR3, the DNA is TGTGCCAGCAGCTCCGCTGCGGGGCGGGAGGGCCGCGGGTTCTACGAGCAGTACTTC. Protein: CASSSAAGREGRGFYEQYF.

V and J are TRBV4-2 and TRBJ1-1, with 9 bases fitting TRBD1. CDR3 length equals 15 residues. Germline assignment: CDR1 LGHNA and CDR2 YNFKEQ. The trim removed 6 bases at V and 4 bases at J, leaving 9 bases unmatched. In nucleotides, the CDR3 is TGTGCCAGCAGAACCGCGGGACAGGGAAGCACTGAAGCTTTCTTT. It codes for CASRTAGQGSTEAFF.

A single count supports this clone. The chain recombines TRBV19 with TRBJ2-7, with 10 nucleotides matching TRBD1. The CDR3 totals 16 residues. Trimming removed 5 bases from V and 2 bases from J; junction bases left unmatched: 9. Germline V CDR1 and CDR2: LNHDA, SQIVND (reference sequence). This CDR3 is CASSSAGQGSPYEQYF. The CDR3, as DNA: TGTGCCAGTAGTTCGGCGGGACAGGGGTCGCCCTACGAGCAGTACTTC.

The V gene is TRBV28, the J gene TRBJ1-2; D is possibly TRBD1 (5 bases). The CDR3 consists of 15 residues. Trimming left V 0 bases short and J 4 bases short, with 12 bases between. Germline CDR1 reads MDHEN; CDR2 reads SYDVKM. CDR3 sequence reads: CASSLWSGRSYGYTF. CDR3 bases: TGTGCCAGCAGTTTATGGTCAGGGAGGAGCTATGGCTACACCTTC.

The CDR3 DNA is TGTGCCAGCAGTCCCCGCTGGAGGGGCTATGGCTACACCTTC. This encodes CASSPRWRGYGYTF. The J gene is TRBJ1-2, the V gene TRBV27; D may be TRBD1 (5 bases). Trimming removed 5 bases from V and 4 bases from J, with 14 bases in between. From germline, CDR1 is MNHEY and CDR2 SMNVEV (reference sequence). The CDR3 contains 14 residues.